The present TCR beta chain was sequenced within a study of a mutant IDH1 vaccine in newly diagnosed glioma. Study as a whole: Antecedent treatment encompassed radiotherapy, temozolomide, or their combination; the majority received both. Study-level results: Pseudoprogression looked unconnected to shifts in top peripheral T cell clonotypes. Vaccine-induced responses were seen in approximately 92% of patients, spanning several MHC alleles.

Looked up from germline, CDR1 is SGHRS and CDR2 is YFSETQ. Trimming pared 5 bases from V and 4 bases from J, leaving 10 bases between. The CDR3 extends over 13 amino acids. With respect to this clone: The antigen remains undetermined.

TCRdb's table, derived via immunoSEQ multiplex PCR, lists solely in-frame clones and lacks some. The sample yields 50,000 to 65,000 clones, 80% to 90% seen once. Time point reported: baseline, week 1 (first vaccination visit). Treatment defined: pre-vaccination baseline after standard-of-care therapy. The V and J genes are TRBV5-1 and TRBJ1-3; no clear D gene. The sample here was PBMCs, taken from a glioma patient treated with radiotherapy, temozolomide or both. This sequence was found in a man younger than 35 with glioma. The CDR3 loop reads CASSIGQGNTIYF. The CDR3 DNA follows: TGCGCCAGCAGTATCGGCCAGGGAAACACCATATATTTT.